This TCR beta chain is drawn from a study of Graves' ophthalmopathy and Graves' hyperthyroidism. RNA transcripts provided the template for amplifying TCR beta CDR3 regions. RT-PCR with HTBI primers came first, then second-round multiplex PCR. TCRdb independently ran MiXCR on the multiplex PCR reads; one entry per CDR3 protein. The table shows approximately 640,000 distinct CDR3 sequences, with about 38% occurring only once. Concerning this clonotype itself: The DNA is left out, because the CDR3 cannot be placed on it with certainty; the CDR3 is given as TCRdb lists it.

The CDR3 comprises 18 residues, both ends counted. The germline gives CDR1 MGHDK, CDR2 SYGVNS. The sequenced sample consisted of peripheral blood. The clonotype originates from an adult man with Graves' ophthalmopathy. The gene calls are TRBV25-1 and TRBJ1-1. The CDR3 loop reads CASSVHCASNTVNTEAFF.